These 21 T cell receptor beta chains were sequenced from one sample in a study of blood T cells in healthy people across ages. Combining a sample-barcoded 5' primer with a J-beta primer mix, a second PCR ran for roughly 6 to 12 cycles. TCRdb passed the 5' RACE reads through MiXCR, listing each CDR3 protein once. The repertoire consists of around 1.1 million distinct CDR3 sequences, with 35% to 45% occurring once and the leading ten covering roughly 13%. Specimen: blood. These receptors were collected from a man younger than 30 in good health.

The CDR3 DNA follows: TGTGCCAGCAGGGCCGGGACAGGGTGGCTGAATGAGCAGTTCTTC. Its translation is CASRAGTGWLNEQFF. This sequence joins TRBV12-3 or TRBV12-4 and TRBJ2-1, with 9 bases matching TRBD1. CDR3 size: 15 residues. The junction had 10 bases not matched to a gene; V was cut back by 6 bases and J by 7 bases.

The rearrangement joins TRBV29-1 to TRBJ1-2, with D uncertain. Looked up from germline, CDR1 is SQVTM and CDR2 is ANQGSEA. V lost 3 bases and J lost 8, with 13 bases in between. This CDR3 comprises 12 residues. CDR3 nucleotide sequence: TGCAGCGTTGACGGAGCAGCGGAGGGCTACACCTTC. It translates to CSVDGAAEGYTF. Together with reference TRBV29-1 and TRBJ1-2, the CDR3 gives the full variable domain: SAVISQKPSRDICQRGTSLTIQCQVDSQVTMMFWYRQQPGQSLTLIATANQGSEATYESGFVIDKFPISRPNLTFSTLTVSNMSPEDSSIYLCSVDGAAEGYTFGSGTRLTVV.

The rearrangement links TRBV5-1 to TRBJ2-3; D is perhaps TRBD2 (5 bases). The CDR3 covers 14 residues. Trimming took off 0 bases at V and 6 bases at J, with 11 bases between the two ends. CDR1 is SGHRS and CDR2 is YFSETQ in the germline V gene. CDR3 sequence reads: CASSLGAEVDTQYF. The CDR3 nucleotides read TGCGCCAGCAGCTTGGGAGCGGAGGTGGATACGCAGTATTTT.

In regard to this clonotype: One end of the junction is discordant with germline, which a read error may explain. This sequence joins TRBV15 and TRBJ1-6; maybe TRBD1 (6 bases). The germline gives CDR1 LNHNV, CDR2 YYDKDF (reference sequence). The CDR3 is 18 amino acids. The CDR3 here is CATSGDEVRGGDNSPLHF. DNA of the CDR3: TGTGCCACCAGCGGAGATGAGGTCAGGGGTGGAGATAATTCACCCCTCCACTTT.

Remarks on this clonotype: A much larger clone lies one base from this, so it may be a read error. This chain joins TRBV7-2 and TRBJ2-7; D gene unclear. The DNA end is more similar to TRBJ2-5, so the J call may be wrong. The CDR3 sequence is 11 residues long. CDR1 and CDR2 (germline): SGHTA, FQGNSA. CDR3: CASSFYETQYF. The CDR3, as DNA: TGTGCCAGCAGCTTTTACGAGACCCAGTACTTC.

The V call is TRBV20-1, the J call TRBJ2-3; TRBD2 might be the D (5 bases). The CDR3 runs 15 residues. The germline V and J ends were trimmed by 0 bases and 4 bases, with 14 bases remaining between them. Germline V lookup: CDR1 DFQATT, CDR2 SNEGSKA (reference sequence). CDR3 protein: CSAREGVVGPDTQYF. CDR3 nucleotides: TGCAGTGCTAGAGAGGGAGTAGTGGGCCCAGATACGCAGTATTTT.

This clonotype showed up just once. This chain joins TRBV11-2 and TRBJ2-1; 12 bases agree with TRBD1. The DNA end is more similar to TRBJ2-7, so the J call may be wrong. Germline V gene data show CDR1 as SGHAT and CDR2 as FQNNGV. The CDR3 runs 18 residues. CDR3 sequence: CASSLDRVGDRGHNEQYF. CDR3 coding DNA: TGTGCCAGCAGCTTAGATCGTGTGGGGGACAGGGGGCACAATGAGCAGTACTTC.

The chain recombines TRBV20-1 with TRBJ1-5; 10 bases are shared with TRBD1. Germline V lookup: CDR1 DFQATT, CDR2 SNEGSKA (reference sequence). The CDR3 totals 15 residues. The J segment lost 6 bases and the V segment lost 3 bases, leaving 8 bases of the junction unmatched. The CDR3 sequence is CSASLETGGGQPQHF. The CDR3 nucleotides are TGCAGTGCTAGTCTGGAGACAGGGGGCGGTCAGCCCCAGCATTTT.

This clonotype was observed a few times. The V call is TRBV9, the J call TRBJ2-3; 12 bases agree with TRBD2. The CDR3 is 17 amino acids. Germline lookup yields CDR1 SGDLS and CDR2 YYNGEE. J lost 0 bases, V lost 2 bases, and 4 bases had no gene match. For the CDR3, the DNA is TGTGCCAGCAGCGTCCCGACTAGCGGGGGTAGCACAGATACGCAGTATTTT. It translates to CASSVPTSGGSTDTQYF.

Only a few counts were recorded for this clonotype. The V call is TRBV29-1, the J call TRBJ1-1; 7 positions agree with TRBD1. Unmatched junction bases numbered 7, after V lost 7 bases and J lost 2 bases. Germline CDR1 and CDR2: SQVTM and ANQGSEA. The length of the CDR3 is 13 residues. The CDR3 coding sequence is TGCAGCGCCACACAGGGGCGCAACACTGAAGCTTTCTTT. Translated: CSATQGRNTEAFF.

The table lists this clonotype with a few counts. The chain employs TRBV20-1 and TRBJ1-5; tentatively, D is TRBD1 (5 bases). Germline-derived CDR1 and CDR2 are DFQATT and SNEGSKA (reference sequence). V lost 4 bases and J lost 6, with 19 bases in between. This CDR3 has 15 residues. The CDR3 spells CSAILLGGGSQPQHF. The CDR3 nucleotides are TGCAGTGCTATACTCCTGGGTGGGGGGAGTCAGCCCCAGCATTTT.

This clonotype was picked up a small number of times. V usage is TRBV2 and J usage is TRBJ2-7; TRBD2 aligns across 10 bases. Germline assignment: CDR1 SNHLY and CDR2 FYNNEI. Germline trimming cut 6 bases from V and 4 bases from J; bases unmatched to any gene: 9. The CDR3 has 15 residues. The CDR3 DNA reads TGTGCCAGCAGGAGGGGGACTAGCGCCGTGTACGAGCAGTACTTC. This encodes CASRRGTSAVYEQYF.

This clonotype was recorded many times. The chain employs TRBV7-2 and TRBJ1-2, with D unresolved. Germline V gene sequence: CDR1 SGHTA, CDR2 FQGNSA. Trimming removed 0 bases at V and 4 bases at J, with 12 bases between. The CDR3 loop spans 15 amino acids. The CDR3 nucleotides read TGTGCCAGCAGCTTAGCGGCAGGAAACCTCTATGGCTACACCTTC. Translating gives CASSLAAGNLYGYTF.

This clonotype turned up a few times. The chain recombines TRBV6-5 with TRBJ2-3; 8 bases are a match to TRBD2. This CDR3 spans 16 amino acids. Germline V gene lookup returns CDR1 MNHEY and CDR2 SVGAGI. Trimming at V came to 2 bases and at J to 0 bases, leaving 4 bases not matched to a gene. CDR3 sequence reads: CASSYLGGGSTDTQYF. Written as DNA, the CDR3 is TGTGCCAGCAGTTACCTGGGCGGGGGGAGCACAGATACGCAGTATTTT.

For this clonotype: The junction departs from the called germline gene at one end, perhaps through a read error. The CDR3 nucleotides read TGCGCCAGCAGCCAACCGAGACAACGCAATCAGCCCCGGCATTTT. It yields the protein CASSQPRQRNQPRHF. J is TRBJ1-5 and V is TRBV4-1; D remains unclear. Germline CDR1 and CDR2: MGHRA and YSYEKL. This CDR3 is 15 amino acids long.

The chain recombines TRBV5-1 with TRBJ2-7; D uncertain. Germline CDR1 SGHRS, CDR2 YFSETQ. V was pared by 4 bases and J by 6 bases, with 20 bases between. There are 15 residues in the CDR3. This CDR3 is CASSPDTNSRAEQYF. CDR3 sequence (DNA): TGCGCCAGCAGCCCCGACACGAATTCTAGGGCCGAGCAGTACTTC.

This clonotype showed up many times. This chain joins TRBV20-1 and TRBJ2-1; possible D gene TRBD1, 5 bases. CDR3 length equals 12 residues. Per the germline V gene, CDR1 is DFQATT and CDR2 is SNEGSKA (reference sequence). Trimming removed 5 bases from V and 7 bases from J, with 12 bases in between. The chain's CDR3 is CSAYYRGNEQFF. CDR3 sequence (DNA): TGCAGTGCTTACTATAGGGGAAATGAGCAGTTCTTC.

The chain has TRBV12-5 and TRBJ1-6; D is perhaps TRBD1 (5 bases). Per germline, CDR1 LGHNT and CDR2 FRNRAP. The CDR3 loop spans 17 amino acids. Trimming shortened V by 2 bases and J by 3 bases, and 14 bases separated the two germline ends. The CDR3 protein is CASGLPPGRRYNSPLHF. DNA for the CDR3: TGTGCTAGTGGTTTGCCCCCAGGGCGCCGCTATAATTCACCCCTCCACTTT. Supplemented by reference TRBV12-5 and TRBJ1-6, the full variable domain reads DARVTQTPRHKVTEMGQEVTMRCQPILGHNTVFWYRQTMMQGLELLAYFRNRAPLDDSGMPKDRFSAEMPDATLATLKIQPSEPRDSAVYFCASGLPPGRRYNSPLHFGNGTRLTVT.

This clonotype was seen more than once but under ten times. The chain uses TRBV7-2 and TRBJ2-1; D is ambiguous. This CDR3 comprises 16 residues. V lost 1 base and J lost 0, with 10 bases in between. The V gene's germline CDR1 is SGHTA and CDR2 FQGNSA. For the CDR3, the DNA is TGTGCCAGCAGCTTAGGGGTTGGAGTCTCCTACAATGAGCAGTTCTTC. Protein sequence: CASSLGVGVSYNEQFF.

In this sample, this clonotype turned up a few times. V gene TRBV6-2 or TRBV6-3 combines with J gene TRBJ2-3, with 11 bases matching TRBD1. This CDR3 spans 14 amino acids. V shed 10 bases, J shed 6 bases, and the junction held 9 bases outside the gene matches. The germline V gene has CDR1 MNHEY and CDR2 SVGEGT. The CDR3 protein is CAIQDRGRADTQYF. CDR3 DNA sequence: TGTGCCATCCAGGACAGGGGGCGTGCGGATACGCAGTATTTT.

The CDR3 DNA reads TGTGCCAGCAGCGTAGTGGGGGCTATCTACAATGAGCAGTACTTC. Its translation is CASSVVGAIYNEQYF. The chain links TRBV9 to TRBJ2-5; D is perhaps TRBD1 (6 bases). V lost 0 bases, J lost 11 bases, and 20 bases lay in between. Per the germline V gene, CDR1 is SGDLS and CDR2 is YYNGEE. CDR3 length: 15 residues.